These 2 T cell receptor beta chains were sequenced from one sample in a study of T cell responses to AZD1222 COVID-19 vaccine. This table comes from immunoSEQ multiplex PCR, and its TCRdb copy is limited to in-frame clones, with some not included. In the table there are about 260,000 clones, 85% to 95% of which are singletons. Here the sequenced sample was peripheral blood, taken on day 0 of AZD1222 vaccination. The source of these receptors is an adult in good health.

The gene calls are TRBV7-2 and TRBJ1-1; D is possibly TRBD1 (5 bases). The CDR3 is 15 amino acids. The ends were cut back, 6 bases at V and 6 bases at J, with 20 bases in the middle. Germline V CDR1 and CDR2: SGHTA, FQGNSA. The CDR3 DNA is TGTGCCAGCAGTTTGACCGTCGGGGCGCAGGCTGAAGCTTTCTTT. This gives the protein CASSLTVGAQAEAFF.

This clone was counted a single time. V usage is TRBV24-1 and J usage is TRBJ2-1; TRBD1 agrees at 12 bases. Germline V gene sequence: CDR1 KGHDR, CDR2 SFDVKD. The CDR3 has 18 residues. The ends lost 3 bases at V and 2 bases at J; junction bases unmatched: 7. In DNA, the CDR3 is TGTGCCACCAGTGATACGGCGGGACAGGGGGCGCCCTACAATGAGCAGTTCTTC. Translating gives CATSDTAGQGAPYNEQFF.